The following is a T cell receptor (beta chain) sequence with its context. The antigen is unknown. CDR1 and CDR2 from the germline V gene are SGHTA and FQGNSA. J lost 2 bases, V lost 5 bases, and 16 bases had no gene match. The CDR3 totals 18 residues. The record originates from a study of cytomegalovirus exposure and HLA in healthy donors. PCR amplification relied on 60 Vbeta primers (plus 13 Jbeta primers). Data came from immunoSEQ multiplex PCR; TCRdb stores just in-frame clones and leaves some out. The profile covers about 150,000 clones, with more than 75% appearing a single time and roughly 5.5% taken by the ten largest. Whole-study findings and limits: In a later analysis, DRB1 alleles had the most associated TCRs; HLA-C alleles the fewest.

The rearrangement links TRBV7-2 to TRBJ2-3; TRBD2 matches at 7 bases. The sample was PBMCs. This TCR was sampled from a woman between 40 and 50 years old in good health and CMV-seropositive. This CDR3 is CASSPFGRSAGTTDTQYF. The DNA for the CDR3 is TGTGCCAGCAGCCCTTTCGGCCGATCAGCGGGAACCACAGATACGCAGTATTTT.